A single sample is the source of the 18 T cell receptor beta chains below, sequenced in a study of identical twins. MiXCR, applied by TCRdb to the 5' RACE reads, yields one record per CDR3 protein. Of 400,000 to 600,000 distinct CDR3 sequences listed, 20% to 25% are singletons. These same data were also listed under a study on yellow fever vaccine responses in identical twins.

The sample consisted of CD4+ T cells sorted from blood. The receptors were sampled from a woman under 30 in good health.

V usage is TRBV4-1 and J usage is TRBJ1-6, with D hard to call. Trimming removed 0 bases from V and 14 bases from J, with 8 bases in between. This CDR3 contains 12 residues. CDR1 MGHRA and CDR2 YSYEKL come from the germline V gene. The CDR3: CASSQDGLALHF. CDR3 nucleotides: TGCGCCAGCAGCCAAGACGGTTTGGCCCTCCACTTT.

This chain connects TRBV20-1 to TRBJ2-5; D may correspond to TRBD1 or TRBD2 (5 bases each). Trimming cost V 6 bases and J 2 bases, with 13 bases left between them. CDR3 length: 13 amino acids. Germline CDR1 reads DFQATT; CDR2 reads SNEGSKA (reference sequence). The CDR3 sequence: CSASSWGQETQYF. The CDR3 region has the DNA TGCAGTGCGTCCAGTTGGGGGCAAGAGACCCAGTACTTC.

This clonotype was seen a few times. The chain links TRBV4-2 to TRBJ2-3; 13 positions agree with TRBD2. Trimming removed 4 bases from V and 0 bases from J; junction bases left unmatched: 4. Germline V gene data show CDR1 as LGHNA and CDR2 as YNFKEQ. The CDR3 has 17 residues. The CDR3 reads CASSPTSGRTSTDTQYF. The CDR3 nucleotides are TGTGCCAGCAGCCCGACTAGCGGGAGGACTAGCACAGATACGCAGTATTTT.

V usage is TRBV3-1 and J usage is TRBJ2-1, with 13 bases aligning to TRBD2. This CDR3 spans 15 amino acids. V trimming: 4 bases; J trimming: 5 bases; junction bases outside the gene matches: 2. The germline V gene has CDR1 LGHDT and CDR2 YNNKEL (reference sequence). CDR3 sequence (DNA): TGTGCCAGCAGCCTACTAGCGGGAGGGGACAATGAGCAGTTCTTC. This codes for CASSLLAGGDNEQFF.

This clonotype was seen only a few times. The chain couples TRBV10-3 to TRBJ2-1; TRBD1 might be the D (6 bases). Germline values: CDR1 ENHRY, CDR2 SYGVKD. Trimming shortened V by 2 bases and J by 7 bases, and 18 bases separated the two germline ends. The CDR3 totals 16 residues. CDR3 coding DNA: TGTGCCATCAGTGAGCCCCAGGGGCCCATTCTGAATGAGCAGTTCTTC. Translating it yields CAISEPQGPILNEQFF.

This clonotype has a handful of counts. CDR3 loop: CASSAGLAGGTYEQYF. The CDR3 DNA follows: TGCGCCAGCAGCGCCGGACTAGCGGGAGGAACCTACGAGCAGTACTTC. The chain recombines TRBV5-1 with TRBJ2-7; 14 nucleotides agree with TRBD2. CDR3 length equals 16 residues. The V gene's germline CDR1 is SGHRS and CDR2 YFSETQ. V lost 4 bases and J lost 2; bases outside the gene matches: 5.

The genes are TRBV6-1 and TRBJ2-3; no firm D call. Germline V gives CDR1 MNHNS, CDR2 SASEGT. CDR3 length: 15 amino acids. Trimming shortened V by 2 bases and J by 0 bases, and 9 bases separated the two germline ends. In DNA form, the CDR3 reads TGTGCCAGCAGTGAATCGATAATAAGCACAGATACGCAGTATTTT. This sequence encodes CASSESIISTDTQYF.

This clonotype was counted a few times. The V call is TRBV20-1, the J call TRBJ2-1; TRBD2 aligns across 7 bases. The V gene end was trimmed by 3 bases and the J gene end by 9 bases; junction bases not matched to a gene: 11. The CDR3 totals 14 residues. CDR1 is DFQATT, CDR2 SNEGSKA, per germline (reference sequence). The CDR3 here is CSASSGGKFGEQFF. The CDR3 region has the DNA TGCAGTGCTAGTTCGGGAGGAAAGTTCGGTGAGCAGTTCTTC.

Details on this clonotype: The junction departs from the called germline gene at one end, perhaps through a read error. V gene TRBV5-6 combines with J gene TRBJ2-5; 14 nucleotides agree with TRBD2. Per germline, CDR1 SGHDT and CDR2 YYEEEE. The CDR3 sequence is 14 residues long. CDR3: CASSLPGTSGGGNF. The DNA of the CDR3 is TGTGCCAGCAGCCTACCCGGGACTAGCGGGGGCGGGAACTTC.

Written as DNA, the CDR3 is TGCAGTGCGGCTAGCGGGAGTATGACAGATACGCAGTATTTT. Protein: CSAASGSMTDTQYF. The chain joins TRBV20-1 to TRBJ2-3; 10 bases match TRBD2. CDR1 DFQATT and CDR2 SNEGSKA come from the germline V gene (reference sequence). The CDR3 loop spans 14 amino acids. J lost 3 bases, V lost 6 bases, and 6 bases had no gene match.

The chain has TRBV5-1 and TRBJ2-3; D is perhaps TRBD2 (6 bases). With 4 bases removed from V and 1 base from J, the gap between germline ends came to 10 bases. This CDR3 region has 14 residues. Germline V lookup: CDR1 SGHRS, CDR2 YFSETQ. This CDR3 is CASSLPSGTDTQYF. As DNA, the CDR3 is TGCGCCAGCAGCCTCCCTAGCGGCACAGATACGCAGTATTTT.

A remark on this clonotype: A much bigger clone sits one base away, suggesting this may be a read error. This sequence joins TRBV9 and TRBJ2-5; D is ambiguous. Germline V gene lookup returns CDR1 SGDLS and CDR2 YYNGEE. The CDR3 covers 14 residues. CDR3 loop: CASSVGSAQETLYF. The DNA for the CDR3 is TGTGCCAGCAGCGTAGGCAGCGCCCAAGAGACCCTGTACTTC.

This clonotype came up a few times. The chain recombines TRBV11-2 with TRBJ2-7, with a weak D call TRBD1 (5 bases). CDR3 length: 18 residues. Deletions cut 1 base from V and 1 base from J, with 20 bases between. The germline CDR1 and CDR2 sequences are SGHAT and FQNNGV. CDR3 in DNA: TGTGCCAGCAGCTTAGTCGGTGGTTTAGGGGCCCTTTCCTACGAGCAGTACTTC. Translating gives CASSLVGGLGALSYEQYF.

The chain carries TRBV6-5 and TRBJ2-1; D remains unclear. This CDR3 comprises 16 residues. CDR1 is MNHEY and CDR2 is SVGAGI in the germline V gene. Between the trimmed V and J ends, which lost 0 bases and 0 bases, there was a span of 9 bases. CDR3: CASSYSTRYSYNEQFF. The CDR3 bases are TGTGCCAGCAGTTACTCGACTCGGTACTCCTACAATGAGCAGTTCTTC.

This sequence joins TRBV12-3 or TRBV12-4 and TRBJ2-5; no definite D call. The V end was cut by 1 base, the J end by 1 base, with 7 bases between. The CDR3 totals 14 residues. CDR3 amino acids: CASSLGAVQETQYF. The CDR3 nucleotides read TGTGCCAGCAGTTTAGGGGCAGTCCAAGAGACCCAGTACTTC.

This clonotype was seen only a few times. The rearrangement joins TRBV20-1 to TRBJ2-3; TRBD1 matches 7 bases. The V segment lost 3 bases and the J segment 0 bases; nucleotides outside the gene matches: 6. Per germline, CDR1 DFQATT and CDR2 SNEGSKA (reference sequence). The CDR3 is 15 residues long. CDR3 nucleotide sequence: TGCAGTGCTAGCAAGACAGGGACAAGCACAGATACGCAGTATTTT. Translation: CSASKTGTSTDTQYF.

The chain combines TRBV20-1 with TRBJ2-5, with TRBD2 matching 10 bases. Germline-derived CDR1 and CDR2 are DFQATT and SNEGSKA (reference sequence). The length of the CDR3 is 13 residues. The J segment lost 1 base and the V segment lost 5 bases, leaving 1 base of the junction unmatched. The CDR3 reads CSAQRGGQETQYF. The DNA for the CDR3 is TGCAGTGCTCAGCGGGGGGGCCAAGAGACCCAGTACTTC.

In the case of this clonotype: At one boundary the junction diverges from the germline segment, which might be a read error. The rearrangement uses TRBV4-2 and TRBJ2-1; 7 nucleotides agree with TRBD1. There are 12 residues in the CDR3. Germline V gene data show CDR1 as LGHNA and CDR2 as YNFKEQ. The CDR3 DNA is TGTACCAGCAGCCCAGGGGGTTTCGAGCAGTTCTTC. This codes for CTSSPGGFEQFF.